The source of this T cell receptor (beta chain) is a study of type 1 and type 2 diabetes patients. Amplification started from genomic DNA. Multiplex PCR with 30 forward and 13 reverse primers amplified the TCR beta CDR3. MiXCR, run by TCRdb on the multiplex PCR reads, gives a single entry per CDR3 protein. The data contain some 250,000 distinct CDR3 sequences, roughly 50% of them singletons. The V end was cut by 0 bases, the J end by 8 bases, with 13 bases between. This CDR3 has 14 residues. The V gene's germline CDR1 is LNHNV and CDR2 YYDKDF (reference sequence). This clonotype occurred a few times. V usage is TRBV15 and J usage is TRBJ1-1; tentative D call: TRBD1 (5 bases). The receptor was isolated from a man aged 18 to 30 with type 2 diabetes. The sample consisted of peripheral blood mononuclear cells (PBMCs). The CDR3 DNA reads as TGTGCCACCAGCAGAGATCGGGGGACCCTAGAAGCTTTCTTT. Translating it yields CATSRDRGTLEAFF.